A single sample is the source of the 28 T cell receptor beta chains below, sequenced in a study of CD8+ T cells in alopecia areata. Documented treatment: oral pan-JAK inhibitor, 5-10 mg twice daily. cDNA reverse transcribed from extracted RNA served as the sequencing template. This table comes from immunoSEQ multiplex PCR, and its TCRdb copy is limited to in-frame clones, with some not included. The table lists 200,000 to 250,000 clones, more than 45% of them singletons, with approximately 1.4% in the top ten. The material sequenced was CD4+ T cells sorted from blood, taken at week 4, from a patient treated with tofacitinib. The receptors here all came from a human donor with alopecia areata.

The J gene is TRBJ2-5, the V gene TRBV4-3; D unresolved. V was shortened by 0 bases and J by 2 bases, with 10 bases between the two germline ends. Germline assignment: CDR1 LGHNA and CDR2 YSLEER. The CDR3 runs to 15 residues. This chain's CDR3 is CASSQESSRQETQYF. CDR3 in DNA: TGCGCCAGCAGCCAAGAATCGTCCCGACAAGAGACCCAGTACTTC.

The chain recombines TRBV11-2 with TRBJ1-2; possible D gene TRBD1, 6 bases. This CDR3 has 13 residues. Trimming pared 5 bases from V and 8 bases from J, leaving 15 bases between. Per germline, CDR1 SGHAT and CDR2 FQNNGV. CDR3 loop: CASSENRVEGYTF. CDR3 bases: TGTGCCAGCAGCGAAAACAGGGTTGAAGGCTACACCTTC.

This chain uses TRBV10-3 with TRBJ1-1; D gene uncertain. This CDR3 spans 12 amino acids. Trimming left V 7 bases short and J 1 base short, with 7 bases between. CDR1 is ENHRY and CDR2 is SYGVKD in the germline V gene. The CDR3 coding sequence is TGTGCCATCAAAGACTCGAACACTGAAGCTTTCTTT. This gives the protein CAIKDSNTEAFF.

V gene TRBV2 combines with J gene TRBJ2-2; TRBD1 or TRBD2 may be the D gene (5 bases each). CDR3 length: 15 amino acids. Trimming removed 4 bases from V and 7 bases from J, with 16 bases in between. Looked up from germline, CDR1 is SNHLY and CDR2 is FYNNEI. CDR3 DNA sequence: TGTGCCAGCAGTGGGGGACGGCCTTGGGGCGGGGAGCTGTTTTTT. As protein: CASSGGRPWGGELFF.

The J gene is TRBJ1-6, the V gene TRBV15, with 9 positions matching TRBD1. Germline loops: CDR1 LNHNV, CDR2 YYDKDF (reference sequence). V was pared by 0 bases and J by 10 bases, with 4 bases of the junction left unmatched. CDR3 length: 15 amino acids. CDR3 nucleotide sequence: TGTGCCACCAGCAGAGAGGGACAGGGAGGATCACCCCTCCACTTT. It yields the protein CATSREGQGGSPLHF. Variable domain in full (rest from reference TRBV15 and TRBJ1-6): DAMVIQNPRYQVTQFGKPVTLSCSQTLNHNVMYWYQQKSSQAPKLLFHYYDKDFNNEADTPDNFQSRRPNTSFCFLDIRSPGLGDTAMYLCATSREGQGGSPLHFGNGTRLTVT.

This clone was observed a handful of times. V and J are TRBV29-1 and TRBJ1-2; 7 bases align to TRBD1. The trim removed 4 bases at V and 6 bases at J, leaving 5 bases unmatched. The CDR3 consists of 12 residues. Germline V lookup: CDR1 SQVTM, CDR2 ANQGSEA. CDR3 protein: CSVGDRIDGYTF. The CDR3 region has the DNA TGCAGCGTTGGGGACAGAATAGATGGCTACACCTTC.

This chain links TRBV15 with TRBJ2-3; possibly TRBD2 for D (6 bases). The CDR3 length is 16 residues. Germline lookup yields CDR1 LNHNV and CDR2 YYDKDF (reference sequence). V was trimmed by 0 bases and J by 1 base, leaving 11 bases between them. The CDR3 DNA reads TGTGCCACCAGCAGAGATCGGCGGGGAGGCACAGATACGCAGTATTTT. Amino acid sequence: CATSRDRRGGTDTQYF.

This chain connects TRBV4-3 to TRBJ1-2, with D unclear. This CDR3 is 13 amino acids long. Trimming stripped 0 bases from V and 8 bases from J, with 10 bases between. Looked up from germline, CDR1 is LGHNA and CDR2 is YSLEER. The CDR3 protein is CASSQDRERGYTF. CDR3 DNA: TGCGCCAGCAGCCAAGATCGGGAACGAGGCTACACCTTC.

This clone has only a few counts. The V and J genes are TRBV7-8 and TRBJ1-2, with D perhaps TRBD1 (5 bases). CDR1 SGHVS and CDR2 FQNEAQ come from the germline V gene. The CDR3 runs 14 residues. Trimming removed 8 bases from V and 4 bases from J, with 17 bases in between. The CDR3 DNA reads TGTGCCAGCCGGAGTGCAGGGACTTTCTATGGCTACACCTTC. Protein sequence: CASRSAGTFYGYTF.

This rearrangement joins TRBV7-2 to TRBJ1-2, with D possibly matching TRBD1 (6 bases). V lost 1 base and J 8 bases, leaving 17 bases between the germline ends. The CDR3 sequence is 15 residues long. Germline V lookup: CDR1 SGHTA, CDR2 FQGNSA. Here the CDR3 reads CASSLDARGTRGYTF. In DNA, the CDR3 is TGTGCCAGCAGCTTAGACGCCAGGGGAACGAGAGGCTACACCTTC.

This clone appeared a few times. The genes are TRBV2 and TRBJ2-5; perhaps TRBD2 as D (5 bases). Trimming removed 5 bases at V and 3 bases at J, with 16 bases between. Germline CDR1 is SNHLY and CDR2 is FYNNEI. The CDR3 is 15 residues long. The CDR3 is CASSQSPGSEETQYF. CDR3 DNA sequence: TGTGCCAGCAGTCAAAGCCCGGGATCCGAAGAGACCCAGTACTTC. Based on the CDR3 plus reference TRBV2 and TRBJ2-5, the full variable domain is EPEVTQTPSHQVTQMGQEVILRCVPISNHLYFYWYRQILGQKVEFLVSFYNNEISEKSEIFDDQFSVERPDGSNFTLKIRSTKLEDSAMYFCASSQSPGSEETQYFGPGTRLLVL.

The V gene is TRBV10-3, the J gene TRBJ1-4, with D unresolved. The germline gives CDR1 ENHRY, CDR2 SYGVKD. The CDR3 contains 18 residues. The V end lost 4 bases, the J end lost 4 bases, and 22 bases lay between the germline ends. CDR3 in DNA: TGTGCCATCAGTGGGTCGGCACAACCCACGGTGGGTAATGAAAAACTGTTTTTT. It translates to CAISGSAQPTVGNEKLFF.

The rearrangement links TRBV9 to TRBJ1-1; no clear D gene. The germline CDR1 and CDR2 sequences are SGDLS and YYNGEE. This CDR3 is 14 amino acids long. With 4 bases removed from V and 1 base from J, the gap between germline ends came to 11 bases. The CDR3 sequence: CASSQGLTNTEAFF. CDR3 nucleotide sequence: TGTGCCAGCAGCCAAGGACTGACGAACACTGAAGCTTTCTTT.

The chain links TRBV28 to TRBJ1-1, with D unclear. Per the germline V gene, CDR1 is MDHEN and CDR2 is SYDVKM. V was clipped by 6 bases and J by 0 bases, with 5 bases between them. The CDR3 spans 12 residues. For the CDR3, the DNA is TGTGCCAGCAGAATAATGAACACTGAAGCTTTCTTT. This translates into CASRIMNTEAFF.

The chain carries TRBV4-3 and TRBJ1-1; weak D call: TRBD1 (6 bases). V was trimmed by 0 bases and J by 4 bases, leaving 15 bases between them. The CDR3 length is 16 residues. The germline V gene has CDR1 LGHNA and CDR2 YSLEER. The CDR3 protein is CASSQDLTHRATEAFF. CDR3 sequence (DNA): TGCGCCAGCAGCCAAGATCTAACCCACAGGGCCACTGAAGCTTTCTTT.

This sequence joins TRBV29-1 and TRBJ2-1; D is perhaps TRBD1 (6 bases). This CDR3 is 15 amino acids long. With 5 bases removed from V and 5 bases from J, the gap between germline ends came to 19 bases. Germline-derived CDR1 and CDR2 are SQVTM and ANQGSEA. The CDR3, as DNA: TGCAGCGTTAAACGGACAGCCGTCGTGAACAATGAGCAGTTCTTC. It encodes CSVKRTAVVNNEQFF.

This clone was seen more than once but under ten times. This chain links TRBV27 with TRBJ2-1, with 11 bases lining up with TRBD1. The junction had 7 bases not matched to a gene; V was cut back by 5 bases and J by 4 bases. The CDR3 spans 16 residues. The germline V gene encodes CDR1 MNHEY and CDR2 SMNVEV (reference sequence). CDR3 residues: CASSRTGTGGYNEQFF. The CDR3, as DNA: TGTGCCAGCAGTCGAACCGGGACAGGGGGATACAATGAGCAGTTCTTC.

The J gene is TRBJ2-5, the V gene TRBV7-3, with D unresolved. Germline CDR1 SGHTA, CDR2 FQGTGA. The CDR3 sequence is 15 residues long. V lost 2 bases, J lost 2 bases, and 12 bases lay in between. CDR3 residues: CASSLLTVDQETQYF. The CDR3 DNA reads TGTGCCAGCAGCTTACTCACAGTAGATCAAGAGACCCAGTACTTC.

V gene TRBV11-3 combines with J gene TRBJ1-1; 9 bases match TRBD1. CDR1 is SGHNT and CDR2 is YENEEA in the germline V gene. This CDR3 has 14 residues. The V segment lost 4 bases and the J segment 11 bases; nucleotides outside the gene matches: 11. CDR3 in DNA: TGTGCCAGCAGCTCAATTCCGGGACAGGGTACGGCTTTCTTT. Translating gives CASSSIPGQGTAFF.

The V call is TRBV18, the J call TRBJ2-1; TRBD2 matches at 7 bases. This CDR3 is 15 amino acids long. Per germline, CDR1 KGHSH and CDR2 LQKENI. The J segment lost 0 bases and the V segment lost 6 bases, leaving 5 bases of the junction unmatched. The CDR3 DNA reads TGTGCCAGCTCTCGCGCGGGGGTCTCCTACAATGAGCAGTTCTTC. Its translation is CASSRAGVSYNEQFF.

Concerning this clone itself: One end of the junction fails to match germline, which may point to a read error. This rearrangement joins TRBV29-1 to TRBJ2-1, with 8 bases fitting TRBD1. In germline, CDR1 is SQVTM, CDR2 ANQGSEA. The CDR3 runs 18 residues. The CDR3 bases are TGCAGCGTTCCTGGGGGGCAGGGGGCCTCCTTCTCCCACAATGAGCAGTTCTTC. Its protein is CSVPGGQGASFSHNEQFF.

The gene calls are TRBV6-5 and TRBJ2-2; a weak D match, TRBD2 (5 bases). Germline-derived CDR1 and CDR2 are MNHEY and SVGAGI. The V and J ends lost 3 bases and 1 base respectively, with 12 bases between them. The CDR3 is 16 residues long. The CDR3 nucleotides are TGTGCCAGCAGTTATTTGCCGGGGTGGAACACCGGGGAGCTGTTTTTT. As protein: CASSYLPGWNTGELFF.

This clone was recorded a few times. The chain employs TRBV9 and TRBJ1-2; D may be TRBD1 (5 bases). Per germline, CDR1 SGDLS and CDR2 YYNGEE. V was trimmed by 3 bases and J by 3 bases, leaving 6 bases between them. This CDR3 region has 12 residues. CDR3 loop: CASSGQHYGYTF. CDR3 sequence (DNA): TGTGCCAGCAGCGGACAGCACTATGGCTACACCTTC.

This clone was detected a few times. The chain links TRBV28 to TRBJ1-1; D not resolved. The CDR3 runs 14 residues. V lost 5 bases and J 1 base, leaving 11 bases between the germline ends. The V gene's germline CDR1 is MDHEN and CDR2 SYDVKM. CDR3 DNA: TGTGCCAGCAGTGAGCAGGTGGGGAACACTGAAGCTTTCTTT. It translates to CASSEQVGNTEAFF.

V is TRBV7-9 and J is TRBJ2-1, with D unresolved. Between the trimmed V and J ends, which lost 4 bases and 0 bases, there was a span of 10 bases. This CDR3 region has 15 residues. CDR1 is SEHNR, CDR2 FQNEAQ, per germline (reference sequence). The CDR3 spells CASSSSWLSYNEQFF. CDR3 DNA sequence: TGTGCCAGCAGCTCAAGCTGGCTCTCCTACAATGAGCAGTTCTTC.

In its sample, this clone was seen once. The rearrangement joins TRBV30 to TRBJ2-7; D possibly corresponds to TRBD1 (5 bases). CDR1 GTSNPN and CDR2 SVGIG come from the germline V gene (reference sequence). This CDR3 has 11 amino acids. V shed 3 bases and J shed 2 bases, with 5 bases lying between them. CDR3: CAWRDTYEQYF. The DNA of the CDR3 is TGTGCCTGGAGGGACACCTACGAGCAGTACTTC.

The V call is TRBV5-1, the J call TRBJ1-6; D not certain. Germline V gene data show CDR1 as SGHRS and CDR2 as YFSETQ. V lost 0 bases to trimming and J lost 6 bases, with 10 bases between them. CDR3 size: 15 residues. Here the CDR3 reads CASSLARDLNSPLHF. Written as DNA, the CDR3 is TGCGCCAGCAGCTTGGCTCGGGATCTTAATTCACCCCTCCACTTT.

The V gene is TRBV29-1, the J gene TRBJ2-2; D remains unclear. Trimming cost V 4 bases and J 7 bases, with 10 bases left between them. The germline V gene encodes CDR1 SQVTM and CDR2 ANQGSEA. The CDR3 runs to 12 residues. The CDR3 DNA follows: TGCAGCGTTGGAGAGAGAGGCGGGGAGCTGTTTTTT. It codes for CSVGERGGELFF.